These T cell receptor beta chains were read from a single sample in a study of T cells after yellow fever vaccination. TCRdb fed the 5' RACE reads into MiXCR, producing one record per CDR3 protein. Of a few hundred thousand distinct CDR3 sequences in the sample, roughly 19% are singletons; the top ten hold approximately 14%. Sequencing was performed on PBMCs, taken 15 days after the yellow fever booster vaccination. These receptor sequences come from a man younger than 45 who received the YFV17D yellow fever vaccine. CDR3s include the opening cysteine and the closing phenylalanine or tryptophan.

v_gene,j_gene,CDR3aa
TRBV5-6,TRBJ2-3,CASTQTTDTQYF
TRBV4-2,TRBJ1-2,CASSQSDGNYGYTF
TRBV27,TRBJ1-1,CASTRGGWGNTEAFF
TRBV20-1,TRBJ2-3,CSAPSGGADTQYF
TRBV4-3,TRBJ2-2,CASSQDSSGSELFF
TRBV5-5,TRBJ2-3,CASSLVPLQGRGTDTQYF
TRBV6-5,TRBJ2-2,CASSYSFSGRAWGTGELFF
TRBV4-1,TRBJ2-1,CASSGRGTSGYNEQFF
TRBV6-2/TRBV6-3,TRBJ2-1,CATHGWRRAYNEQFF
TRBV5-4,TRBJ1-2,CASSGGGQATYGYTF
TRBV29-1,TRBJ2-3,CSVIYRGNKTTDTQYF
TRBV11-1,TRBJ1-4,CASSLGYSSWGLTATNEKLFF
TRBV6-2/TRBV6-3,TRBJ2-5,CASSYAGSQETQYF
TRBV7-2,TRBJ2-7,CASNLLWTSGTGEQYF
TRBV16,TRBJ2-7,CASTQGGIYYEQYF
TRBV20-1,TRBJ1-2,CSASNPTGPDYGYTF
TRBV12-3/TRBV12-4,TRBJ1-1,CASSFLGDTEAFF
TRBV7-2,TRBJ2-5,CASSLVAIQQETQYF
TRBV27,TRBJ2-7,CASSLRTGGASDYEQYF
TRBV7-9,TRBJ2-3,CASSVGTSGATDTQYF
TRBV6-2/TRBV6-3,TRBJ2-7,CASSYRVDYEQYF
TRBV15,TRBJ1-1,CATSRYRGLDTEAFF
TRBV18,TRBJ2-6,CASSLTGGAGANVLTF
TRBV30,TRBJ1-6,CAWSFLGQGNSPLHF
TRBV6-5,TRBJ2-7,CASSYSTSGTYEQYF
TRBV18,TRBJ2-1,CASSPDGSYNEQFF
TRBV19,TRBJ2-5,CASSPVPGQRRTQYF
TRBV2,TRBJ2-1,CASRLLLDNEQFF
TRBV27,TRBJ2-7,CASSSTGTTYEQYF
TRBV6-2/TRBV6-3,TRBJ1-4,CASSYPHETGSENEKLFF
TRBV6-5,TRBJ2-2,CASSYSIYSGELFF
TRBV29-1,TRBJ2-3,CSVEPGGPEDTQYF
TRBV11-2,TRBJ2-4,CASSLGRDSRSLAKNIQYF
TRBV5-5,TRBJ2-3,CASSPIQGTSTDTQYF
TRBV7-9,TRBJ2-7,CASSDRVSRPPYEQYF
TRBV25-1,TRBJ2-1,CASSRRGSNEQFF
TRBV6-1,TRBJ2-7,CASRTGLAGGYEQYF
TRBV2,TRBJ2-1,CASRLDRPNEQFF
TRBV5-1,TRBJ2-7,CASSSQSSSGVSYEQYF
TRBV5-1,TRBJ2-3,CASSLEPLTSTDTQYF
TRBV20-1,TRBJ2-7,CSATGGSGRRLSYEQYF